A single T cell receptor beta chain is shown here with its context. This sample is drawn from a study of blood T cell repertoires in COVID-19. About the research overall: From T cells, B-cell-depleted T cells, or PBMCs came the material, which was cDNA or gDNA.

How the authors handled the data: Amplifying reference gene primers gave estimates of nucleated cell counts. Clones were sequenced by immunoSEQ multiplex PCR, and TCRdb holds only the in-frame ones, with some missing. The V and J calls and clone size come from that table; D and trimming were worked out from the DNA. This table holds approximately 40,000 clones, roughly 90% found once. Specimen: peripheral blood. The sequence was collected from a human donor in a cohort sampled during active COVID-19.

The CDR3 is CASRPPKPNTEAFF. The CDR3 DNA follows: TGTGCCAGCAGACCCCCTAAACCGAACACTGAAGCTTTCTTT. The chain is built from TRBV28 and TRBJ1-1, with no clear D. Deletions cut 6 bases from V and 1 base from J, with 12 bases between. The CDR3 spans 14 residues. Germline V lookup: CDR1 MDHEN, CDR2 SYDVKM. The variable domain in full, with the rest retrieved from reference TRBV28 and TRBJ1-1, is DVKVTQSSRYLVKRTGEKVFLECVQDMDHENMFWYRQDPGLGLRLIYFSYDVKMKEKGDIPEGYSVSREKKERFSLILESASTNQTSMYLCASRPPKPNTEAFFGQGTRLTVV.